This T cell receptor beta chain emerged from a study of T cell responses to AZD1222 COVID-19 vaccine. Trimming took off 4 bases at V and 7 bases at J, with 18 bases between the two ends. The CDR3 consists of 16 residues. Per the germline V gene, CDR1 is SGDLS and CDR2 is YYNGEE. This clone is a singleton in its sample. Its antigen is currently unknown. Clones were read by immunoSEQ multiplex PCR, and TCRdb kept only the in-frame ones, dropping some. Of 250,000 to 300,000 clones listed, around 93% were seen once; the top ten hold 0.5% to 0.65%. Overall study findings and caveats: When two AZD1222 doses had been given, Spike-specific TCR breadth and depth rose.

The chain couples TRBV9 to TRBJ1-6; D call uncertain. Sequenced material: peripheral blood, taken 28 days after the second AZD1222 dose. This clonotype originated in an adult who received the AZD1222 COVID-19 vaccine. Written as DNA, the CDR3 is TGTGCCAGCAGCCCCCACTCCGGGAGAACGAATTCACCCCTCCACTTT. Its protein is CASSPHSGRTNSPLHF.